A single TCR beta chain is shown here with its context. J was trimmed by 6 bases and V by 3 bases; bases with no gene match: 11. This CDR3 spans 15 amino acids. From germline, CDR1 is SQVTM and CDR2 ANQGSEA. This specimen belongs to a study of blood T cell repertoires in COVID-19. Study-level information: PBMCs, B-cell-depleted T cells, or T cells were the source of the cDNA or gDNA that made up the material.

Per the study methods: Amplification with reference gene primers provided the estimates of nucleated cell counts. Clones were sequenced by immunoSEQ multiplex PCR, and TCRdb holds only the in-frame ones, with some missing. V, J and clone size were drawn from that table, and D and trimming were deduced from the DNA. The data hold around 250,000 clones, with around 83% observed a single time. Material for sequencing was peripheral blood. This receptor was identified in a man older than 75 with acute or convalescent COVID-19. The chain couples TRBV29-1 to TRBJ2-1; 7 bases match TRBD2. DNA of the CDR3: TGCAGCGTTGAGAACTGGGGGGGGACCCTCAATGAGCAGTTCTTC. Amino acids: CSVENWGGTLNEQFF.